This passage covers 28 T cell receptor beta chains from one sample sequenced in a study of blood T cells in healthy people across ages. Combining a sample-barcoded 5' primer with a J-beta primer mix, a second PCR ran for about 7 to 11 cycles. Using its own MiXCR run on the 5' RACE reads, TCRdb lists one record per CDR3 protein. This table has approximately 800,000 distinct CDR3 sequences, 20% to 30% appearing once. These data also formed part of another study, on T cells of mothers and their children.

Sequencing used blood. These receptors were taken from a boy between 10 and 17 years old in good health.

The rearrangement joins TRBV29-1 to TRBJ2-5; 14 bases match TRBD2. The ends lost 3 bases at V and 6 bases at J; junction bases unmatched: 9. From germline, CDR1 is SQVTM and CDR2 ANQGSEA. The CDR3 spans 16 residues. The CDR3 region has the DNA TGCAGCGTTGAGGGGACTAGCGGGGGACATTGGAAGACCCAGTACTTC. It codes for CSVEGTSGGHWKTQYF.

The chain carries TRBV15 and TRBJ1-4; D is undetermined. V was pared by 3 bases and J by 0 bases, with 14 bases between. The germline V gene has CDR1 LNHNV and CDR2 YYDKDF (reference sequence). The CDR3 loop spans 17 amino acids. Here the CDR3 DNA reads TGTGCCACCAGCAGCCGCGGTGACGGGGCAACTAATGAAAAACTGTTTTTT. The encoded protein is CATSSRGDGATNEKLFF.

The rearrangement links TRBV12-3 or TRBV12-4 to TRBJ2-7, with TRBD1 identical over 7 bases. This CDR3 has 14 amino acids. V lost 1 base and J lost 6; bases outside the gene matches: 6. CDR3 amino acids: CASSLERGRGEQYF. In DNA form, the CDR3 reads TGTGCCAGCAGTTTAGAAAGGGGGCGCGGCGAGCAGTACTTC.

This chain uses TRBV7-9 with TRBJ2-1; the D gene is possibly TRBD1 (5 bases). The CDR3 contains 15 residues. Germline V gives CDR1 SEHNR, CDR2 FQNEAQ (reference sequence). V was cut by 3 bases and J by 5 bases, with 14 bases left in between. CDR3 DNA sequence: TGTGCCAGCAGCTTCATTATCCAGGGTGACAATGAGCAGTTCTTC. Protein product: CASSFIIQGDNEQFF.

This chain joins TRBV27 and TRBJ1-2, with TRBD1 matching 8 bases. Germline V lookup: CDR1 MNHEY, CDR2 SMNVEV (reference sequence). The CDR3 loop spans 12 amino acids. With V trimmed by 4 bases and J by 7 bases, 2 bases remained unmatched. The CDR3 region has the DNA TGTGCCAGCAGTTCACAGGGGGTTGGCTACACCTTC. Encoded protein: CASSSQGVGYTF.

This chain joins TRBV18 and TRBJ2-5, with TRBD1 matching 8 bases. Germline V gene sequence: CDR1 KGHSH, CDR2 LQKENI. This CDR3 contains 15 residues. V gave up 2 bases and J gave up 4 bases; unmatched junction bases: 6. CDR3 amino acids: CASSPIRQGSETQYF. The CDR3 DNA reads TGTGCCAGCTCACCAATTCGACAGGGGTCAGAGACCCAGTACTTC.

V gene TRBV6-2 or TRBV6-3 combines with J gene TRBJ2-7; unclear D gene. CDR3 length equals 11 residues. The germline V gene encodes CDR1 MNHEY and CDR2 SVGEGT. Trimming took 3 bases from V and 7 from J, leaving 7 bases between them. CDR3 DNA sequence: TGTGCCAGCAGTTATCTCCTTGAGCAGTACTTC. Translating it yields CASSYLLEQYF.

This clonotype has a handful of counts. This CDR3 is CASSTGFGTEAFF. The CDR3 nucleotides are TGTGCCAGCAGTACAGGGTTTGGCACTGAAGCTTTCTTT. The gene calls are TRBV28 and TRBJ1-1; D might be TRBD1 (6 bases). Germline assignment: CDR1 MDHEN and CDR2 SYDVKM. V dropped 5 bases and J dropped 4 bases, with 11 bases sitting between them. The CDR3 is 13 residues long. The whole variable domain, remainder taken from reference TRBV28 and TRBJ1-1, is DVKVTQSSRYLVKRTGEKVFLECVQDMDHENMFWYRQDPGLGLRLIYFSYDVKMKEKGDIPEGYSVSREKKERFSLILESASTNQTSMYLCASSTGFGTEAFFGQGTRLTVV.

With regard to this clonotype: The junction and the germline gene differ at one end; a read error may be behind it. The chain uses TRBV7-9 and TRBJ2-1; D might be TRBD2 (5 bases). CDR3 length equals 17 residues. Germline-derived CDR1 and CDR2 are SEHNR and FQNEAQ (reference sequence). DNA of the CDR3: TGTGCCAGCAGCACAGTCGAGAGCGGAGATCGGCTCAATGGGCAGTTCTTC. It is translated as CASSTVESGDRLNGQFF.

This clonotype was counted many times. A junction end diverges from the germline sequence, so it may reflect a read error. The chain joins TRBV4-3 to TRBJ2-7; the D is unclear. The germline gives CDR1 LGHNA, CDR2 YSLEER. The CDR3 runs to 13 residues. CDR3 nucleotides: TGTGCCAGCAGCCAAGATCGCAGCTACGAGCAGTACTTC. It codes for CASSQDRSYEQYF.

This clonotype was detected only a few times. This chain links TRBV6-6 with TRBJ1-2, with 7 bases aligning to TRBD1. Germline V gene lookup returns CDR1 MNHNY and CDR2 SVGAGI (reference sequence). The CDR3 sequence is 15 residues long. The V gene end was trimmed by 4 bases and the J gene end by 0 bases; junction bases not matched to a gene: 5. CDR3 sequence reads: CASSSQGVSNYGYTF. The CDR3, as DNA: TGTGCCAGCAGTTCCCAGGGGGTATCTAACTATGGCTACACCTTC.

V is TRBV10-3 and J is TRBJ2-5, with D hard to call. The better agreement between TRBJ2-1 and the DNA end casts doubt on the J call. Per the germline V gene, CDR1 is ENHRY and CDR2 is SYGVKD. There are 14 residues in the CDR3. CDR3 bases: TGTGCCATCAGTGTGGTGGGTAGGCTGAATGAGCAGTTCTTC. It specifies CAISVVGRLNEQFF.

This clonotype has just one count. The junction differs from germline at one of its ends, possibly a read error. The chain uses TRBV4-3 and TRBJ2-3; no reliable D call. In germline, CDR1 is LGHNA, CDR2 YSLEER. This CDR3 region has 13 residues. The CDR3 loop is CASSQDPPDTQYF. In nucleotides, the CDR3 is TGCGCCAGCAGCCAAGATCCCCCAGATACGCAGTACTTT.

V gene TRBV29-1 combines with J gene TRBJ2-7; no clear D gene. The V gene lost 4 bases and the J gene lost 9 bases, with 19 bases spanning the gap. The CDR3 loop spans 13 amino acids. In germline, CDR1 is SQVTM, CDR2 ANQGSEA. The CDR3 DNA reads TGCAGCGTTGTACCCTCCCCGGTGTTTGTGCAGTACTTC. It is translated as CSVVPSPVFVQYF.

This clonotype showed up just a few times. This chain links TRBV3-1 with TRBJ1-5; no clear D gene. The CDR3 consists of 13 residues. Germline V gene sequence: CDR1 LGHDT, CDR2 YNNKEL (reference sequence). Trimming removed 0 bases from V and 4 bases from J, with 4 bases in between. The chain's CDR3 is CASSQEMNQPQHF. CDR3 bases: TGTGCCAGCAGCCAAGAGATGAATCAGCCCCAGCATTTT.

This clonotype was seen a few times. The chain uses TRBV7-2 and TRBJ2-3; 8 bases match TRBD2. The V gene end was trimmed by 1 base and the J gene end by 5 bases; junction bases not matched to a gene: 8. The length of the CDR3 is 16 residues. Germline V gene lookup returns CDR1 SGHTA and CDR2 FQGNSA. The CDR3, as DNA: TGTGCCAGCAGCTTAGGGGCCAGCGGGGGAGTAGATACGCAGTATTTT. This codes for CASSLGASGGVDTQYF.

V gene TRBV11-2 combines with J gene TRBJ2-5; 10 bases agree with TRBD1. The trim removed 5 bases at V and 11 bases at J, leaving 8 bases unmatched. Germline V gene lookup returns CDR1 SGHAT and CDR2 FQNNGV. CDR3 length: 13 amino acids. In DNA, the CDR3 is TGTGCCAGCAGCCGACAGGGGGCTGTGGAGCAGTACTTC. Encoded protein: CASSRQGAVEQYF.

J is TRBJ1-3 and V is TRBV6-6; D uncertain. Between the trimmed V and J ends, which lost 0 bases and 7 bases, there was a span of 10 bases. Germline CDR1 reads MNHNY; CDR2 reads SVGAGI (reference sequence). The CDR3 spans 14 residues. This chain's CDR3 is CASSYSTVYNTIYF. Here the CDR3 DNA reads TGTGCCAGCAGTTACTCAACAGTCTACAACACCATATATTTT.

The chain links TRBV12-3 or TRBV12-4 to TRBJ2-4; a weak D match, TRBD1 (5 bases). This CDR3 has 17 residues. V shed 6 bases and J shed 2 bases, with 20 bases lying between them. The CDR3 sequence is CASRPLRAGSTKNIQYF. CDR3 nucleotide sequence: TGTGCCAGCAGGCCCCTACGGGCAGGGTCTACCAAAAACATTCAGTACTTC.

J is TRBJ2-2 and V is TRBV7-8, with 14 bases identical to TRBD2. Germline-derived CDR1 and CDR2 are SGHVS and FQNEAQ. CDR3 size: 17 residues. Trimming at V came to 3 bases and at J to 6 bases, leaving 6 bases not matched to a gene. In DNA, the CDR3 is TGTGCCAGCAGCTTGGGCGGACTAGCGGGAGGCGCCGGGGAGCTGTTTTTT. Residues: CASSLGGLAGGAGELFF.

A word on this clonotype: A much bigger clone sits one base away, suggesting this may be a read error. The gene calls are TRBV7-9 and TRBJ2-1; TRBD2 agrees at 7 bases. V lost 5 bases, J lost 5 bases, and 9 bases stayed unmatched. The CDR3 has 15 amino acids. Germline lookup yields CDR1 SEHNR and CDR2 FQNEAQ (reference sequence). CDR3 bases: TGTGCCAGCAGCCGGACTAGGGTTGATGACAATGAGCAGTTCTTC. This codes for CASSRTRVDDNEQFF. The whole variable domain, filled in from reference TRBV7-9 and TRBJ2-1, reads DTGVSQNPRHKITKRGQNVTFRCDPISEHNRLYWYRQTLGQGPEFLTYFQNEAQLEKSRLLSDRFSAERPKGSFSTLEIQRTEQGDSAMYLCASSRTRVDDNEQFFGPGTRLTVL.

This clonotype appeared a few times. The V and J genes are TRBV11-2 and TRBJ1-4, with D possibly matching TRBD1 (6 bases). Between the trimmed V and J ends, which lost 3 bases and 6 bases, there was a span of 14 bases. Germline assignment: CDR1 SGHAT and CDR2 FQNNGV. The CDR3 is 15 amino acids. The CDR3 sequence is CASSFTGRSYEKLFF. The CDR3 nucleotides read TGTGCCAGCAGCTTCACAGGGAGATCTTATGAAAAACTGTTTTTT.

The rearrangement joins TRBV29-1 to TRBJ2-3; the D is unclear. CDR3 length: 11 amino acids. The germline gives CDR1 SQVTM, CDR2 ANQGSEA. For the CDR3, the DNA is TGCAGTACGGCTAGCACAGATACGCAGTATTTT. Translating gives CSTASTDTQYF.

Many counts were recorded for this clonotype. The V and J genes are TRBV10-3 and TRBJ2-1; D not resolved. The CDR3 totals 17 residues. V lost 0 bases to trimming and J lost 9 bases, with 21 bases between them. Germline-derived CDR1 and CDR2 are ENHRY and SYGVKD. The chain's CDR3 is CAISESNPTTPWGEQFF. The CDR3 DNA follows: TGTGCCATCAGTGAGTCTAATCCTACTACTCCCTGGGGTGAGCAGTTCTTC.

The J gene is TRBJ2-3, the V gene TRBV5-1; 9 bases are a match to TRBD2. Losses at the gene ends were 8 bases for V and 6 bases for J; bases not matched to a gene: 7. The CDR3 spans 13 residues. The germline CDR1 and CDR2 sequences are SGHRS and YFSETQ. The CDR3 here is CASGAGGPDTQYF. The CDR3 bases are TGCGCCAGTGGTGCGGGAGGGCCGGATACGCAGTATTTT.

The genes are TRBV2 and TRBJ2-1; either TRBD1 or TRBD2 may supply D (5 bases each). Trimming cost V 6 bases and J 4 bases, with 10 bases left between them. This CDR3 spans 13 amino acids. Germline values: CDR1 SNHLY, CDR2 FYNNEI. DNA of the CDR3: TGTGCCAGCAGGGGAGACAGATACAATGAGCAGTTCTTC. It encodes CASRGDRYNEQFF.

In this sample, this clonotype turned up a few times. The rearrangement links TRBV7-9 to TRBJ2-5; TRBD1 is a possible D gene (6 bases). With 3 bases removed from V and 5 bases from J, the gap between germline ends came to 13 bases. The CDR3 spans 14 residues. CDR1 and CDR2 from the germline V gene are SEHNR and FQNEAQ (reference sequence). The CDR3 coding sequence is TGTGCCAGCAGCTTTACAAGACAGGTCGAGACCCAGTACTTC. It encodes CASSFTRQVETQYF.

This chain uses TRBV7-2 with TRBJ2-3; 8 bases are a match to TRBD2. The CDR3 is made up of 17 amino acids. V dropped 1 base and J dropped 2; count of bases not matched to a gene: 8. The germline gives CDR1 SGHTA, CDR2 FQGNSA. CDR3: CASSLGRVAGYTDTQYF. Here the CDR3 DNA reads TGTGCCAGCAGCTTAGGAAGGGTAGCGGGGTACACAGATACGCAGTATTTT.